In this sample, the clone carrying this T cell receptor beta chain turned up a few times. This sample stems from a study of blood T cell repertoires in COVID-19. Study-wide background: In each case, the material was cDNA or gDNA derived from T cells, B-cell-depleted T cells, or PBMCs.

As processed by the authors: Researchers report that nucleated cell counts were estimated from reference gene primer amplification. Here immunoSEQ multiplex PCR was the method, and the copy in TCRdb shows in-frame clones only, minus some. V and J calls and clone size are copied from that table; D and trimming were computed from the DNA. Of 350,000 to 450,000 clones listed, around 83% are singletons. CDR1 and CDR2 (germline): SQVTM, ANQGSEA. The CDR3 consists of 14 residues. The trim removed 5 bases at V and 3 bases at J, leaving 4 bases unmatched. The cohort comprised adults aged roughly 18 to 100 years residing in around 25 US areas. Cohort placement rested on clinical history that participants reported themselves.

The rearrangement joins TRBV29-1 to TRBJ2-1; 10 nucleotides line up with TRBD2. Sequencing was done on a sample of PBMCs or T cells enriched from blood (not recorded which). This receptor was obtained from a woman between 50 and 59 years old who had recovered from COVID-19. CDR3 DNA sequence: TGCAGCGTTCCCCAGCGGGGGGGCTACAATGAGCAGTTCTTC. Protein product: CSVPQRGGYNEQFF.